The 23 T cell receptor beta chains below come from one sample, sequenced in a study of blood T cell repertoires in COVID-19. Assay used: immunoSEQ multiplex PCR; TCRdb lists only in-frame clones, some missing. Among tens of thousands of clones, around 90% were seen once, and the ten largest hold about 3.4%. The sample consisted of peripheral blood. The receptors shown here come from a woman in her seventies with active COVID-19.

The J gene is TRBJ1-2, the V gene TRBV5-5; 8 bases are a match to TRBD1. The length of the CDR3 is 14 residues. Per germline, CDR1 SGHKS and CDR2 YYEKEE (reference sequence). Trimming cost V 4 bases and J 7 bases; bases outside gene matches: 9. In nucleotides, the CDR3 is TGTGCCAGCAGCGAACAGACAGGGGAAGGTGGCTACACCTTC. Encoded protein: CASSEQTGEGGYTF.

The rearrangement uses TRBV4-3 and TRBJ2-6; TRBD2 agrees at 9 bases. Germline V lookup: CDR1 LGHNA, CDR2 YSLEER. The ends lost 0 bases at V and 4 bases at J; junction bases unmatched: 13. The CDR3 is 20 amino acids. The CDR3 DNA sequence: TGCGCCAGCAGCCAAGAGGGACCTGGCGGGAGGGCCGTCGGGGCCAACGTCCTGACTTTC. Translation: CASSQEGPGGRAVGANVLTF.

This chain's CDR3 is CASSVGWTGVNIQYF. Written as DNA, the CDR3 is TGTGCCAGCAGCGTAGGGTGGACAGGGGTCAACATTCAGTACTTC. The chain carries TRBV9 and TRBJ2-4; the match to TRBD1 covers 9 bases. Germline V gene lookup returns CDR1 SGDLS and CDR2 YYNGEE. The CDR3 has 15 residues. V shed 0 bases and J 7 bases; nucleotides not matched to a gene: 5.

This chain uses TRBV4-3 with TRBJ1-1, with D perhaps TRBD1 (5 bases). Trimming removed 4 bases at V and 1 base at J, with 7 bases between. Looked up from germline, CDR1 is LGHNA and CDR2 is YSLEER. This CDR3 region has 13 residues. CDR3 nucleotides: TGCGCCAGCAGCCCTACAGGGAACACTGAAGCTTTCTTT. This encodes CASSPTGNTEAFF.

V and J are TRBV9 and TRBJ2-5; 14 bases match TRBD2. V trimming: 0 bases; J trimming: 4 bases; junction bases outside the gene matches: 2. Germline CDR1 SGDLS, CDR2 YYNGEE. The CDR3 is 16 amino acids. The CDR3 loop is CASSVGGLAGAETQYF. CDR3 sequence (DNA): TGTGCCAGCAGCGTAGGGGGACTAGCGGGAGCAGAGACCCAGTACTTC.

V and J are TRBV6-2 or TRBV6-3 and TRBJ1-3; no definite D call. The length of the CDR3 is 15 residues. Germline values: CDR1 MNHEY, CDR2 SVGEGT. Trimming took off 4 bases at V and 6 bases at J, with 16 bases between the two ends. The CDR3 DNA follows: TGTGCCAGCAGTTCCTTTACCGGGAGCGTAAACACCATATATTTT. Residues: CASSSFTGSVNTIYF.

The gene calls are TRBV13 and TRBJ1-1; D uncertain. V lost 3 bases and J lost 2, with 7 bases in between. Germline V gene data show CDR1 as PRHDT and CDR2 as FYEKMQ (reference sequence). The CDR3 is 13 residues long. CDR3 DNA sequence: TGTGCCAGCAGCTTGACGGGTAACACTGAAGCTTTCTTT. It translates to CASSLTGNTEAFF.

This chain links TRBV29-1 with TRBJ1-2; 8 nucleotides line up with TRBD1. After removal of 4 bases from V and 4 bases from J, the junction contained 8 bases not matched to a gene. Germline lookup yields CDR1 SQVTM and CDR2 ANQGSEA. This CDR3 spans 14 amino acids. The CDR3 DNA reads as TGCAGCGTTGCCGGGACAGGTTGGGGCTATGGCTACACCTTC. Protein product: CSVAGTGWGYGYTF. The variable domain in full, completed from reference TRBV29-1 and TRBJ1-2, reads SAVISQKPSRDICQRGTSLTIQCQVDSQVTMMFWYRQQPGQSLTLIATANQGSEATYESGFVIDKFPISRPNLTFSTLTVSNMSPEDSSIYLCSVAGTGWGYGYTFGSGTRLTVV.

The chain is built from TRBV9 and TRBJ1-2; perhaps TRBD1 as D (6 bases). V was clipped by 0 bases and J by 6 bases, with 9 bases between them. The CDR3 length is 13 residues. The germline gives CDR1 SGDLS, CDR2 YYNGEE. CDR3 loop: CASSVDRDHGYTF. The CDR3 bases are TGTGCCAGCAGCGTAGACAGGGATCATGGCTACACCTTC.

The chain couples TRBV4-1 to TRBJ2-7; D perhaps matches TRBD1 (6 bases). The CDR3 loop spans 15 amino acids. V was pared by 2 bases and J by 0 bases, with 11 bases between. CDR1 is MGHRA and CDR2 is YSYEKL in the germline V gene. The DNA for the CDR3 is TGCGCCAGCAGCCAAAGTTGGGGGCGCTCCTACGAGCAGTACTTC. This sequence encodes CASSQSWGRSYEQYF.

Here the CDR3 reads CASSVGSGTYNEQFF. The DNA of the CDR3 is TGTGCCAGCAGCGTAGGTAGCGGGACCTACAATGAGCAGTTCTTC. The chain carries TRBV9 and TRBJ2-1, with TRBD2 identical over 8 bases. The CDR3 length is 15 residues. Germline loops: CDR1 SGDLS, CDR2 YYNGEE. Losses at the gene ends were 0 bases for V and 2 bases for J; bases not matched to a gene: 1.

This chain joins TRBV7-8 and TRBJ2-2; 8 nucleotides match TRBD1. J lost 1 base, V lost 5 bases, and 6 bases had no gene match. The CDR3 has 16 residues. CDR1 is SGHVS, CDR2 FQNEAQ, per germline. CDR3 bases: TGTGCCAGCAGCCCCATGGACAGGGAGAACACCGGGGAGCTGTTTTTT. It codes for CASSPMDRENTGELFF. Complete variable domain (other parts from reference TRBV7-8 and TRBJ2-2): GAGVSQSPRYKVAKRGQDVALRCDPISGHVSLFWYQQALGQGPEFLTYFQNEAQLDKSGLPSDRFFAERPEGSVSTLKIQRTQQEDSAVYLCASSPMDRENTGELFFGEGSRLTVL.

This chain connects TRBV6-5 to TRBJ2-7, with 7 bases matching TRBD1. CDR1 MNHEY and CDR2 SVGAGI come from the germline V gene. This CDR3 is built from 15 residues. J was trimmed by 0 bases and V by 10 bases; bases with no gene match: 12. CDR3: CATSTEGGASYEQYF. The CDR3 DNA follows: TGTGCCACATCAACGGAAGGGGGCGCCTCCTACGAGCAGTACTTC.

This clone was detected only once. The J gene is TRBJ2-1, the V gene TRBV24-1, with D possibly matching TRBD1 (6 bases). CDR3 size: 13 residues. The V end was cut by 4 bases, the J end by 10 bases, with 13 bases between. Germline CDR1 and CDR2: KGHDR and SFDVKD. CDR3 amino acids: CATSETSTGEQFF. DNA of the CDR3: TGTGCCACCAGTGAAACCTCTACAGGGGAGCAGTTCTTC.

The gene calls are TRBV4-2 and TRBJ1-2; 7 nucleotides agree with TRBD1. The germline V gene encodes CDR1 LGHNA and CDR2 YNFKEQ. Trimming at V came to 0 bases and at J to 8 bases, leaving 15 bases not matched to a gene. The CDR3 loop spans 17 amino acids. The CDR3 region has the DNA TGTGCCAGCAGCCAAGATCTTGAGACAGGGAGAAGGCGGGGCTACACCTTC. This encodes CASSQDLETGRRRGYTF.

The rearrangement uses TRBV7-9 and TRBJ2-5, with 8 bases that match TRBD1. The germline V gene has CDR1 SEHNR and CDR2 FQNEAQ (reference sequence). V lost 1 base and J lost 5; bases outside the gene matches: 6. The CDR3 totals 15 residues. The DNA for the CDR3 is TGTGCCAGCAGCTTAGGACAGGGGCTGGGGGAGACCCAGTACTTC. Translated: CASSLGQGLGETQYF.

The chain has TRBV2 and TRBJ2-2; 7 positions agree with TRBD1. The V gene end was trimmed by 10 bases and the J gene end by 0 bases; junction bases not matched to a gene: 5. CDR3 length equals 14 residues. Germline CDR1 SNHLY, CDR2 FYNNEI. The CDR3 sequence: CAISDRSNTGELFF. DNA for the CDR3: TGTGCCATTTCGGACAGGTCGAACACCGGGGAGCTGTTTTTT. The full variable domain, its missing parts supplied by reference TRBV2 and TRBJ2-2, is EPEVTQTPSHQVTQMGQEVILRCVPISNHLYFYWYRQILGQKVEFLVSFYNNEISEKSEIFDDQFSVERPDGSNFTLKIRSTKLEDSAMYFCAISDRSNTGELFFGEGSRLTVL.

The chain couples TRBV12-3 or TRBV12-4 to TRBJ2-7; a possible D gene is TRBD1 (6 bases). CDR3 length: 12 amino acids. V gave up 4 bases and J gave up 4 bases, with 8 bases separating them. The CDR3 DNA reads as TGTGCCAGCAGTTACAGGGAATACGAGCAGTACTTC. Encoded protein: CASSYREYEQYF.

The rearrangement joins TRBV5-4 to TRBJ2-3; TRBD1 matches at 11 bases. From germline, CDR1 is SGHNT and CDR2 YYREEE (reference sequence). The CDR3 runs 19 residues. Trimming took 3 bases from V and 3 from J; bases not matched to a gene: 15. CDR3 amino acids: CASSSSKAPGQGGTDTQYF. DNA of the CDR3: TGTGCCAGCAGCTCTTCTAAGGCGCCGGGACAGGGGGGAACAGATACGCAGTATTTT.

The J gene is TRBJ2-1, the V gene TRBV5-6, with 13 bases aligning to TRBD2. This CDR3 is built from 14 residues. CDR1 is SGHDT, CDR2 YYEEEE, per germline. V gave up 9 bases and J gave up 7 bases; unmatched junction bases: 7. The CDR3 loop reads CAIRGTSGINEQFF. CDR3 nucleotides: TGTGCCATTAGGGGGACTAGCGGGATAAATGAGCAGTTCTTC. Drawing the rest from reference TRBV5-6 and TRBJ2-1, the complete variable domain is DAGVTQSPTHLIKTRGQQVTLRCSPKSGHDTVSWYQQALGQGPQFIFQYYEEEERQRGNFPDRFSGHQFPNYSSELNVNALLLGDSALYLCAIRGTSGINEQFFGPGTRLTVL.

The CDR3 spells CASSDPQGGDTEAFF. DNA of the CDR3: TGTGCCAGCAGTGACCCCCAGGGTGGCGACACTGAAGCTTTCTTT. The rearrangement uses TRBV25-1 and TRBJ1-1; D perhaps matches TRBD1 (5 bases). Trimming took 3 bases from V and 3 from J, leaving 14 bases between them. The CDR3 spans 15 residues. The germline V gene encodes CDR1 MGHDK and CDR2 SYGVNS.

This clone was observed a handful of times. The gene calls are TRBV4-2 and TRBJ2-5, with 8 positions matching TRBD2. Trimming removed 2 bases from V and 5 bases from J; junction bases left unmatched: 7. The germline V gene encodes CDR1 LGHNA and CDR2 YNFKEQ. CDR3 length: 15 residues. CDR3 sequence: CASSQYGRAGETQYF. The DNA of the CDR3 is TGTGCCAGCAGCCAATACGGGAGGGCGGGCGAGACCCAGTACTTC.

The chain links TRBV24-1 to TRBJ2-5; TRBD1 matches at 7 bases. V gave up 4 bases and J gave up 2 bases; unmatched junction bases: 15. The CDR3 extends over 18 amino acids. Germline V gene data show CDR1 as KGHDR and CDR2 as SFDVKD. The CDR3 coding sequence is TGTGCCACCAGTGAACCCTCCTACCTTAGGGGGCCACAAGAGACCCAGTACTTC. Translation: CATSEPSYLRGPQETQYF.